This T cell receptor (beta chain) was obtained from a study of cytomegalovirus exposure and HLA in healthy donors. Study information: A previous analysis identified 117 million unique TCR beta sequences derived from 180 million or so T cells.

Germline V gives CDR1 MNHEY, CDR2 SVGAGI. V shed 2 bases and J 9 bases; nucleotides not matched to a gene: 3. This CDR3 has 12 residues. PCR involved 60 Vbeta and 13 Jbeta primers. Clones were read by immunoSEQ multiplex PCR, and TCRdb kept only the in-frame ones, dropping some. The repertoire holds 100,000 to 120,000 clones, with around 78% as singletons. The sample holds a few counts of this clone. Antigen specificity is unknown. Whole-study results and caveats: In a later analysis, productive TCRs from donors in an Asian-associated ancestry cluster reportedly carried fewer N-insertions than the cohort mean.

The sequencing input was PBMCs. This clonotype originated in a male donor in good health and CMV-seronegative. The chain recombines TRBV6-5 with TRBJ2-7; 8 nucleotides line up with TRBD2. Here the CDR3 reads CASSYRGGGQYF. Here the CDR3 DNA reads TGTGCCAGCAGTTACCGGGGGGGCGGGCAGTACTTC.